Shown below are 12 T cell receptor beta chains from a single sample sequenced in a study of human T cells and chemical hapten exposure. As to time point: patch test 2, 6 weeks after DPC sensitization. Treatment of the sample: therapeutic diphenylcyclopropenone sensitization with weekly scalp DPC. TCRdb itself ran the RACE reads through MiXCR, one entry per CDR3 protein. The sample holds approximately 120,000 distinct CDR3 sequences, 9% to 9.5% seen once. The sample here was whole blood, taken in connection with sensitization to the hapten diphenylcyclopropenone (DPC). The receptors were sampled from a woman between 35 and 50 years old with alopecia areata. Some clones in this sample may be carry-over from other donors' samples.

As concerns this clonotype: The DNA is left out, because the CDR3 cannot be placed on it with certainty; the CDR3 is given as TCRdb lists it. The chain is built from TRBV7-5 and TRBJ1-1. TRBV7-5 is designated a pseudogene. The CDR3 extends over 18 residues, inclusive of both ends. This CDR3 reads CISVPEVRQGRMNTEAFF.

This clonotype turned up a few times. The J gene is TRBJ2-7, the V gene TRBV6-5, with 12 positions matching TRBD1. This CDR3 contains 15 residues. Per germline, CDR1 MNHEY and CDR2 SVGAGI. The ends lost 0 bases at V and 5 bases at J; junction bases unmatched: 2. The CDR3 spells CASSYSGTGGHEQYF. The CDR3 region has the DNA TGTGCCAGCAGTTACTCCGGGACAGGGGGCCACGAGCAGTACTTC.

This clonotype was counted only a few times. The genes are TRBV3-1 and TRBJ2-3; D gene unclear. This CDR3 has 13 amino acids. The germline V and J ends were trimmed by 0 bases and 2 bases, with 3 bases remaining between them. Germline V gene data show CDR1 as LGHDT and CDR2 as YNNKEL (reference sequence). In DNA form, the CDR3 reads TGTGCCAGCAGCCAAGACGTCACAGATACGCAGTATTTT. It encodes CASSQDVTDTQYF.

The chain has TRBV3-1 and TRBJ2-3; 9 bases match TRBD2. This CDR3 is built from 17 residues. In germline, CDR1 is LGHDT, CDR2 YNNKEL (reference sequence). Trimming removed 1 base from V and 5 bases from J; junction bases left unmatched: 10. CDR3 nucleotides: TGTGCCAGCAGCCAAGTCCTTGGCGGGGGGGCCATAGATACGCAGTATTTT. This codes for CASSQVLGGGAIDTQYF.

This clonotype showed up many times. CDR3 sequence: CAISESSVVSFGYTF. The CDR3 region has the DNA TGTGCCATCAGTGAGTCGTCTGTGGTCAGCTTCGGCTACACCTTC. The genes are TRBV10-3 and TRBJ1-2; D gene ambiguous. CDR1 and CDR2 (germline): ENHRY, SYGVKD. The length of the CDR3 is 15 residues. V was pared by 0 bases and J by 8 bases, with 16 bases between.

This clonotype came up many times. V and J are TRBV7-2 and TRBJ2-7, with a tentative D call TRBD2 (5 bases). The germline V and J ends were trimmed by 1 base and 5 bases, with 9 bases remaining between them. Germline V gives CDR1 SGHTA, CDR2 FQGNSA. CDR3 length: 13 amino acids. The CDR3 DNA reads TGTGCCAGCAGCTTAGATCGGGATGACGAGCAGTACTTC. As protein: CASSLDRDDEQYF.

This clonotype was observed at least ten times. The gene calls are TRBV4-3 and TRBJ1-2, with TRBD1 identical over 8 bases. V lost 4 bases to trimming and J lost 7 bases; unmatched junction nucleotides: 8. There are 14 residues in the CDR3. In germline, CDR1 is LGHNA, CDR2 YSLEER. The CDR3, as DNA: TGCGCCAGCAGCCTTTTTCAGGGGGCTATTGGCTACACCTTC. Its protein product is CASSLFQGAIGYTF.

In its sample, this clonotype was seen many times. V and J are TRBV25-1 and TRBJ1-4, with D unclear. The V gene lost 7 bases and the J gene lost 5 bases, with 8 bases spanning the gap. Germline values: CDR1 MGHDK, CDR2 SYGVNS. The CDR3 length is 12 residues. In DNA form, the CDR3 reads TGTGCCAGCAAACAGAAAAATGAAAAACTGTTTTTT. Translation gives CASKQKNEKLFF.

The CDR3 nucleotides read TGTGCCAGCAGTGCGGCGATCTTTGAGCGGGGCCCGAATGAGCAGTTCTTC. Amino acids: CASSAAIFERGPNEQFF. The gene calls are TRBV6-2 or TRBV6-3 and TRBJ2-1, with TRBD2 matching 7 bases. Per the germline V gene, CDR1 is MNHEY and CDR2 is SVGEGT. The V segment lost 5 bases and the J segment 7 bases; nucleotides outside the gene matches: 17. The CDR3 runs to 17 residues.

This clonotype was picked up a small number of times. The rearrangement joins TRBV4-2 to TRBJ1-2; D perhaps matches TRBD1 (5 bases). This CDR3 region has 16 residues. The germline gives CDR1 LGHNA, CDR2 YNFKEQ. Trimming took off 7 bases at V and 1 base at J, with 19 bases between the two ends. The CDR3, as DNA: TGTGCCAGCAACCGGATTGGGGGTATGGATAACTATGGCTACACCTTC. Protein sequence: CASNRIGGMDNYGYTF.

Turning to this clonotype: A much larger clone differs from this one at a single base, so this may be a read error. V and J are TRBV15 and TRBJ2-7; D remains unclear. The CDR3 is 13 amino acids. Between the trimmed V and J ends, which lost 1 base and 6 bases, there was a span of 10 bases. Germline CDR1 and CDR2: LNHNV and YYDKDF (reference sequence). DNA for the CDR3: TGTGCCACCAGCAGAGCCCCGGGCTTCGAGCAGTACTTC. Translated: CATSRAPGFEQYF.

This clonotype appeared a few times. CDR3 region: CASSVDGKANYGYTF. CDR3 bases: TGTGCCAGCAGCGTGGACGGAAAAGCTAACTATGGCTACACCTTC. V gene TRBV28 combines with J gene TRBJ1-2; D gene uncertain. The CDR3 has 15 amino acids. CDR1 is MDHEN and CDR2 is SYDVKM in the germline V gene. Trimming cost V 6 bases and J 0 bases, with 14 bases left between them.